The entry that follows covers one T cell receptor beta chain sequence. This clonotype appeared many times. It lacks a known antigen. Base qualities are not at hand, and no much larger clone is one base apart. The sample is drawn from a study of T-cell reconstitution after alpha-beta-depleted transplantation in children (dated by TCRdb to between 2015 and 2016). Turning to the overall study: Using TCR repertoire profiling, the study followed T-cell immune reconstitution in a quantitative way in children after TCRalphabeta/CD19-depleted allogeneic hematopoietic cell transplantation.

CDR1 and CDR2 were assigned from the germline V gene as SQVTM and ANQGSEA. V and J are truncated by 5 bases and 0 bases respectively, leaving an intervening sequence of 9 bases. From its cysteine to its phenylalanine, the CDR3 spans 13 amino acids. Only the CDR3 region is kept as DNA, spanning 39 bases read in frame from base 1. The library was produced with PCR. TCRdb records Illumina HiSeq 2500 as the sequencer. TCR libraries were prepared with molecular barcoding, using unique molecular identifiers to normalize TCRbeta repertoire quantification. The raw public reads went through TCRdb reprocessing: fastp at Q25, MiXCR clone calling, in-frame beta chains kept. Rows matching on CDR3 protein sequence are summarized as one entry with the most common DNA and genes. Here the sample has hundreds of thousands of distinct CDR3 sequences; around 12% occur a single time. Of the sample, about 5.4% falls within the top ten clones.

The clonotype was recovered from a human donor who donated a stem cell graft to a child with combined immunodeficiency. This sequence uses TRBV29-1 and TRBJ2-3; there is no confident call for the D gene. The source was PBMCs from the stem cell graft donor, collected from the stem cell graft. The nucleotides are TGCAGCGTTACGCTGACTAGCACAGATACGCAGTATTTT. Its translation is CSVTLTSTDTQYF.